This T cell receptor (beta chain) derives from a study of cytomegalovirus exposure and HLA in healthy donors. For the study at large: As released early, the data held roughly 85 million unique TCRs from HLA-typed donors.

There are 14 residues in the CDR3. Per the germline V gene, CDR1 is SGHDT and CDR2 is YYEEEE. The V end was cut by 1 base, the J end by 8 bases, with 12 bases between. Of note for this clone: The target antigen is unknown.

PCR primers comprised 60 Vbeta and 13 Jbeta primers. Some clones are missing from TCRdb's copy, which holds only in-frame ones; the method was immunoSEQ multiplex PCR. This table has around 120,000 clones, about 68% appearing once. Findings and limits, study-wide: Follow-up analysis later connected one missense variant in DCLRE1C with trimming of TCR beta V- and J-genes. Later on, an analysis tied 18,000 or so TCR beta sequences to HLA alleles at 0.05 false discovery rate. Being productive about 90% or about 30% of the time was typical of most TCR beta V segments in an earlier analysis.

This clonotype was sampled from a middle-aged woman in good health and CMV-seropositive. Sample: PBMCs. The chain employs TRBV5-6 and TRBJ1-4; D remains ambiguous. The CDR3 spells CASSLLGLKEKLFF. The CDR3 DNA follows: TGTGCCAGCAGCTTGCTAGGATTGAAAGAAAAACTGTTTTTT.